This T cell receptor (beta chain) appears in the sequencing data of a study of control samples from healthy donors and cancer patients. This clone was detected once. The CDR3 is made up of 15 amino acids. Trimming removed 3 bases from V and 5 bases from J, with 16 bases in between. Per germline, CDR1 MGHRA and CDR2 YSYEKL. Using immunoSEQ multiplex PCR, the repertoire was profiled, and TCRdb retains in-frame clones only, with some absent. Among roughly 130,000 clones, about 88% were seen once, and the ten largest hold about 3.2%. What was sequenced was blood. V and J are TRBV4-1 and TRBJ1-1, with D perhaps matching TRBD1 (6 bases). This receptor was taken from a man aged 45-60 years in good health. The CDR3, as DNA: TGCGCCAGCAGCCAGAACAGGGAAGCGGGGACTGAAGCTTTCTTT. Translating it yields CASSQNREAGTEAFF.